The present T cell receptor (beta chain) was sequenced within a study of metastatic and nonmetastatic thyroid tumors. Study-level information: It was across blood and tumor or nodule tissue from malignant and benign thyroid patients that repertoires were compared.

All patients were untreated before thyroid surgery. At least ten counts were recorded for this clone. Other DNA sequences in the sample encode the same CDR3. The CDR3 contains 17 residues. V shed 1 base and J shed 1 base, with 16 bases lying between them. The V gene's germline CDR1 is GTSNPN and CDR2 SVGIG (reference sequence). TCRdb re-analyzed the PCR reads using MiXCR. The sample has tens of thousands of clones; about a sixth are singletons. The sequence was obtained from a female donor with papillary thyroid cancer or a benign thyroid nodule (not recorded which). Some clones in this sample may be carry-over from other donors' samples. The V call is TRBV30, the J call TRBJ2-2; D call uncertain. The sequenced material came from tumor tissue. CDR3 nucleotides: TGTGCCTGGAGTGCCTTAGGGATATTGGGGAACACCGGGGAGCTGTTTTTT. Translating it yields CAWSALGILGNTGELFF.